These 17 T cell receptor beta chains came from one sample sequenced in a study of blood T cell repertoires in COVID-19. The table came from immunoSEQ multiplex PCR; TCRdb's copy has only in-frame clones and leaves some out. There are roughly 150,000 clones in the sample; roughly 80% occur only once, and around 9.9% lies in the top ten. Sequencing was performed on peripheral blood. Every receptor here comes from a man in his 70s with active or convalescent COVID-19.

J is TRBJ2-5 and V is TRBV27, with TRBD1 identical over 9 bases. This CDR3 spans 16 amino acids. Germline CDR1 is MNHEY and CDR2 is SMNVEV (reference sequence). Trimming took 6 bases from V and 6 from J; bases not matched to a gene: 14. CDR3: CASRPGGGTGSKTQYF. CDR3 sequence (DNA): TGTGCCAGCAGGCCGGGGGGCGGGACAGGGTCAAAGACCCAGTACTTC.

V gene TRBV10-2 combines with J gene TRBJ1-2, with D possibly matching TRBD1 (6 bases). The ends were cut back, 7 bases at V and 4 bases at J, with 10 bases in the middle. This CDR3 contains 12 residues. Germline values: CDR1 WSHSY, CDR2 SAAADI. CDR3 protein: CASKKDSYGYTF. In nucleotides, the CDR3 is TGCGCCAGCAAGAAGGACAGCTATGGCTACACCTTC.

CDR3 sequence (DNA): TGTGCCAGCAGCTGGGGCCTAAATTCACCCCTCCACTTT. Translated, it gives CASSWGLNSPLHF. V and J are TRBV5-6 and TRBJ1-6; D may be TRBD1 (5 bases). The CDR3 is 13 amino acids. V was clipped by 3 bases and J by 7 bases, with 8 bases between them. In germline, CDR1 is SGHDT, CDR2 YYEEEE.

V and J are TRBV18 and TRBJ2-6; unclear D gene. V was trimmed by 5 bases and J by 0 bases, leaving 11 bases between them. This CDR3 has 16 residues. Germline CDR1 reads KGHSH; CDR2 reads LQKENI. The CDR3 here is CASSSSQDSGANVLTF. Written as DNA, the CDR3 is TGTGCCAGCTCATCCAGTCAAGACTCTGGGGCCAACGTCCTGACTTTC.

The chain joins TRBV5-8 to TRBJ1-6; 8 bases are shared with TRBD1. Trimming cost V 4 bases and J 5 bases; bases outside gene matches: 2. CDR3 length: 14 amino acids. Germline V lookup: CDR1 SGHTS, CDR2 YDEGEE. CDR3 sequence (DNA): TGTGCCAGCAGCAGGGGACAGGATAATTCACCCCTCCACTTT. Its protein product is CASSRGQDNSPLHF.

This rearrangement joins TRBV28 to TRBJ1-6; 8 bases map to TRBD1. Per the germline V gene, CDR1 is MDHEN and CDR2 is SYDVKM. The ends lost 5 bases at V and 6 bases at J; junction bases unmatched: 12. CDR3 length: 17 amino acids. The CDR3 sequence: CASSPGDRPRGNSPLHF. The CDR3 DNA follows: TGTGCCAGCAGTCCTGGGGACAGGCCGAGGGGTAATTCACCCCTCCACTTT.

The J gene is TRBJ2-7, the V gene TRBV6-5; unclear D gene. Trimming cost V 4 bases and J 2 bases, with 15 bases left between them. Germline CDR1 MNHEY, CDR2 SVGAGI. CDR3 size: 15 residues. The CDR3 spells CASSFSRQVPYEQYF. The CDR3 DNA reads TGTGCCAGCAGTTTCAGCCGGCAGGTACCCTACGAGCAGTACTTC.

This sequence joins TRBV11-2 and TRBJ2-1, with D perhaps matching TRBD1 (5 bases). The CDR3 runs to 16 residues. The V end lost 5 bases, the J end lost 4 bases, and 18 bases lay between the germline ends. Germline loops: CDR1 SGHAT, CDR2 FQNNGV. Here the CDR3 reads CASSSRSGPSYNEQFF. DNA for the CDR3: TGTGCCAGCAGCAGTCGGTCAGGGCCGTCTTACAATGAGCAGTTCTTC.

The CDR3 DNA is TGTGCCAGCAATAATGGCGGATCCTACAATGAGCAGTTCTTC. Residues: CASNNGGSYNEQFF. The chain combines TRBV6-6 with TRBJ2-1; D gene unclear. Between the trimmed V and J ends, which lost 7 bases and 1 base, there was a span of 11 bases. The CDR3 has 14 residues. Germline CDR1 reads MNHNY; CDR2 reads SVGAGI (reference sequence).

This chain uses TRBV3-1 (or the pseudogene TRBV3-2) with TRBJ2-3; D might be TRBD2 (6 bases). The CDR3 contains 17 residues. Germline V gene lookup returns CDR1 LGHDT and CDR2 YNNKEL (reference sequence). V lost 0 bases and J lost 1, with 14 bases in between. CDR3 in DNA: TGTGCCAGCAGCCAAGATAAGAAGGGGACTGGCACAGATACGCAGTATTTT. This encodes CASSQDKKGTGTDTQYF.

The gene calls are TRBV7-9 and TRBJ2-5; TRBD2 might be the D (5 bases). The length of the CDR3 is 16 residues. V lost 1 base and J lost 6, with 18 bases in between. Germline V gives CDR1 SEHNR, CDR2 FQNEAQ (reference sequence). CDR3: CASSLGGRELGKTQYF. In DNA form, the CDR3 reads TGTGCCAGCAGCTTAGGTGGGAGAGAGTTGGGGAAGACCCAGTACTTC.

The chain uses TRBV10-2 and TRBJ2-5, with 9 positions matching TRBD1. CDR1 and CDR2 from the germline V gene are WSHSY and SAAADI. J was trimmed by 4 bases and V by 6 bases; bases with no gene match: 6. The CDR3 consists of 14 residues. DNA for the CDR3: TGCGCCAGCAGGGCGGACAGGGGAGGAGAGACCCAGTACTTC. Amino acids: CASRADRGGETQYF.

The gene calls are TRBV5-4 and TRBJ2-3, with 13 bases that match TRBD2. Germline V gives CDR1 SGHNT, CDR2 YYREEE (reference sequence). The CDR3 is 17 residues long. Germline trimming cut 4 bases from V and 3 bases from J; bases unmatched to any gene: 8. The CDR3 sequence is CASSIRLAGGQTDTQYF. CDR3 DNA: TGTGCCAGCAGCATACGACTAGCGGGGGGCCAGACAGATACGCAGTATTTT.

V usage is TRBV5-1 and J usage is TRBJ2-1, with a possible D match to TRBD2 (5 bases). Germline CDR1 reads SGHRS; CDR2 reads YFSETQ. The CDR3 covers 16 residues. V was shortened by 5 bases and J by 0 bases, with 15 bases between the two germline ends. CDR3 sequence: CASRPVGSGSYNEQFF. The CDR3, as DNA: TGCGCCAGCAGGCCCGTTGGAAGCGGCTCCTACAATGAGCAGTTCTTC.

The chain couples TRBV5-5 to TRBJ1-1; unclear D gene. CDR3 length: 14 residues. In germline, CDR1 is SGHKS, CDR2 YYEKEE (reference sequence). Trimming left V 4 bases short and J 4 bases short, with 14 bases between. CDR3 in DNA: TGTGCCAGCAGCAACGTACACGCTAGCACTGAAGCTTTCTTT. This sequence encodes CASSNVHASTEAFF.

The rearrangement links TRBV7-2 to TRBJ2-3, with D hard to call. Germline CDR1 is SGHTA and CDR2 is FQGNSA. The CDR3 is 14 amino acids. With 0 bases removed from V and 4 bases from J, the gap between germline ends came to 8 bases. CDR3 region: CASSLAPNSDTQYF. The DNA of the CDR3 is TGTGCCAGCAGCTTAGCACCAAACTCAGATACGCAGTATTTT.

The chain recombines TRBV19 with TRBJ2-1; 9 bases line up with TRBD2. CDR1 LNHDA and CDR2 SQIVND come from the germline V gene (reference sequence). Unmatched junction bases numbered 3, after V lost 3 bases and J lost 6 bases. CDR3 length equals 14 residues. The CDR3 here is CASSINSGGNEQFF. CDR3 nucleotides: TGTGCCAGTAGTATTAATAGCGGGGGCAATGAGCAGTTCTTC.